The sequence of this T cell receptor (beta chain) was determined in a study of brain metastases from non-small cell lung cancer. The count of this clone is one. CDR3 size: 12 residues. Germline V gene sequence: CDR1 MNHEY, CDR2 SVGAGI. Trimming shortened V by 6 bases and J by 5 bases, and 10 bases separated the two germline ends. Clones were sequenced by immunoSEQ multiplex PCR, and TCRdb holds only the in-frame ones, with some missing. The data contain over a thousand clones, more than 85% of them singletons. The specimen was tumor-adjacent normal tissue. The source is a donor aged 40 or over with non-small cell lung cancer. The chain joins TRBV6-5 to TRBJ1-2; D perhaps matches TRBD1 (6 bases). The CDR3 coding sequence is TGTGCCAGCAGAAAGGACAGTTATGGCTACACCTTC. Amino acids: CASRKDSYGYTF.